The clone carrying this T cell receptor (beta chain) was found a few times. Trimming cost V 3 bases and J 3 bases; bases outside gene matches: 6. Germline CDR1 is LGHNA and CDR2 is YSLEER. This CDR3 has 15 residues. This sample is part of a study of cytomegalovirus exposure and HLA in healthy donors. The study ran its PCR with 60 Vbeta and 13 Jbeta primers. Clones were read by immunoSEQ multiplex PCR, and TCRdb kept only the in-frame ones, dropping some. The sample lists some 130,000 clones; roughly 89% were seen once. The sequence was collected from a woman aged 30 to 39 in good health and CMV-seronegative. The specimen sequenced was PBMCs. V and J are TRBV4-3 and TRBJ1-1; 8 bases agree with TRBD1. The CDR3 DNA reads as TGCGCCAGCAGCCAGTGGACAGGGTACGACACTGAAGCTTTCTTT. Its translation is CASSQWTGYDTEAFF.